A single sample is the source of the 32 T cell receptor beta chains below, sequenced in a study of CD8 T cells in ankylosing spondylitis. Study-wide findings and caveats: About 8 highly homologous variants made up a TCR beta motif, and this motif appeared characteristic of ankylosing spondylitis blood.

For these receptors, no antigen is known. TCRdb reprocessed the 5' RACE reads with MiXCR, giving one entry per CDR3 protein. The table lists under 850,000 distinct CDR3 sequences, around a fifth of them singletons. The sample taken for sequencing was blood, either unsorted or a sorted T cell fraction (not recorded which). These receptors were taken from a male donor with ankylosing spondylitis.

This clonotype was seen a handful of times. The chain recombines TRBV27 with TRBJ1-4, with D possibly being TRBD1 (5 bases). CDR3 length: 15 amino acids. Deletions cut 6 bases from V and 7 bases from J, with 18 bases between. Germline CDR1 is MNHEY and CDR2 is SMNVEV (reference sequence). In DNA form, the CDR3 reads TGTGCCAGCAGACACATCGGGGGTCCTGGTGAAAAACTGTTTTTT. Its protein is CASRHIGGPGEKLFF.

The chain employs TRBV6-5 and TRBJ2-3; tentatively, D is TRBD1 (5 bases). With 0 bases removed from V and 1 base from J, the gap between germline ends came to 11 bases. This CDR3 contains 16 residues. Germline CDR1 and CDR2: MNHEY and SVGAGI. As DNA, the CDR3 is TGTGCCAGCAGTTACTCGTCGGCAGGGCGCACAGATACGCAGTATTTT. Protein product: CASSYSSAGRTDTQYF.

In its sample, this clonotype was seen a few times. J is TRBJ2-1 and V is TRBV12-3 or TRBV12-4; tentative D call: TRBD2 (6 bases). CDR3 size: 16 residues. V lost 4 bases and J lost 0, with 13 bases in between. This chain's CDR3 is CASSSDVGGSYNEQFF. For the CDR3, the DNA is TGTGCCAGCAGTTCCGATGTGGGGGGCTCCTACAATGAGCAGTTCTTC.

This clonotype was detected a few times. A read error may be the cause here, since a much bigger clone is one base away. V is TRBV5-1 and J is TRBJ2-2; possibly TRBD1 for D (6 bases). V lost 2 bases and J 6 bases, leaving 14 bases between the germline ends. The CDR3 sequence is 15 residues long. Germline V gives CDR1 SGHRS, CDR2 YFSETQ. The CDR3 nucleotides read TGCGCCAGCAGCTTAATGCAGGGGTCGTCCGGGGAGCTGTTTTTT. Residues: CASSLMQGSSGELFF.

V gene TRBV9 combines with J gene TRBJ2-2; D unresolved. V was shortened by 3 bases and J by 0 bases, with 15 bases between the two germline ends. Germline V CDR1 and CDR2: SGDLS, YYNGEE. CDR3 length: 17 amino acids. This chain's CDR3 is CASSAFHRVTNTGELFF. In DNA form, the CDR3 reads TGTGCCAGCAGCGCCTTCCATAGGGTGACGAACACCGGGGAGCTGTTTTTT.

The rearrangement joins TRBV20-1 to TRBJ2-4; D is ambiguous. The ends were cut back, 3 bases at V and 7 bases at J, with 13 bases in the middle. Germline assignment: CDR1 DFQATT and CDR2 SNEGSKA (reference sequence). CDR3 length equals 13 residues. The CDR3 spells CSASMEGPNIQYF. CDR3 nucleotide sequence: TGCAGTGCTAGTATGGAAGGTCCTAACATTCAGTACTTC.

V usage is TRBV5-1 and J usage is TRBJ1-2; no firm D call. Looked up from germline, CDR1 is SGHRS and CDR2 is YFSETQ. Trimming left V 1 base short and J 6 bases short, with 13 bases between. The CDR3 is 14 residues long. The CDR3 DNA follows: TGCGCCAGCAGCTTGTGGCACCCCAAGGATGGCTACACCTTC. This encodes CASSLWHPKDGYTF.

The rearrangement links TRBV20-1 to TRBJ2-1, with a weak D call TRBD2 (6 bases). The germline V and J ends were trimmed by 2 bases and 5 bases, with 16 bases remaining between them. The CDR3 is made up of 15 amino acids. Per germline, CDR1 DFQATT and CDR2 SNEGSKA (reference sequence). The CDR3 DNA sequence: TGCAGTGCTAGAATCCCGGGACTGGGTAACAATGAGCAGTTCTTC. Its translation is CSARIPGLGNNEQFF.

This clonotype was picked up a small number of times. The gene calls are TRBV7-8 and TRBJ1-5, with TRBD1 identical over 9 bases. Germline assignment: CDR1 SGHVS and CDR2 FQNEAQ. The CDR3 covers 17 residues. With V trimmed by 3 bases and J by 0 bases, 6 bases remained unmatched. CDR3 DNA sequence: TGTGCCAGCAGCTTTGGGACAGGGAGAGGTAGCAATCAGCCCCAGCATTTT. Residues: CASSFGTGRGSNQPQHF.

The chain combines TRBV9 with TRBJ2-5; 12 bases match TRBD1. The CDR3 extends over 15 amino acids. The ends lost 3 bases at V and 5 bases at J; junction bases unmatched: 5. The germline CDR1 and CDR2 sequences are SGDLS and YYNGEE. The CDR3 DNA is TGTGCCAGCAGCGGTGGGACAGGGGGCGGCGAGACCCAGTACTTC. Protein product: CASSGGTGGGETQYF.

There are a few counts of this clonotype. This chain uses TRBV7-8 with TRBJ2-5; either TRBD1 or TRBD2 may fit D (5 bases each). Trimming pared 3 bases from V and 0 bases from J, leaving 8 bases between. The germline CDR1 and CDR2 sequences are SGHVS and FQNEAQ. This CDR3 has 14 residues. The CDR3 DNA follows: TGTGCCAGCAGCTTCTGGGGGTACCAAGAGACCCAGTACTTC. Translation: CASSFWGYQETQYF.

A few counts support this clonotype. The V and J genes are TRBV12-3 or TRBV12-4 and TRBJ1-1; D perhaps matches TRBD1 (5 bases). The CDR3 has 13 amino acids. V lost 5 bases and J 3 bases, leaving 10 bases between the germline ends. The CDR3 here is CASSPWGDTEAFF. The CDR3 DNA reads TGTGCCAGCAGTCCATGGGGGGACACTGAAGCTTTCTTT.

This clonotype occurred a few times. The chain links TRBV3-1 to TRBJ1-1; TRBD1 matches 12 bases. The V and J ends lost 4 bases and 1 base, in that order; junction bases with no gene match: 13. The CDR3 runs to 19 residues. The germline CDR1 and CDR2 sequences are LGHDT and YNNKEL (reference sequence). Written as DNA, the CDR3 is TGTGCCAGCAGCCTAGCGGGACAGGGGGCGAATCCCTCGAACACTGAAGCTTTCTTT. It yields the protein CASSLAGQGANPSNTEAFF.

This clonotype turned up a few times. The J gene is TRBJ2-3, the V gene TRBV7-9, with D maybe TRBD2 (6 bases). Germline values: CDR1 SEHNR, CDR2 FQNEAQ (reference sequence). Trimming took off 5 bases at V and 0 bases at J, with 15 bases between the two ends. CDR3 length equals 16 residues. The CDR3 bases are TGTGCCAGCAGCGAAGTAGCGGATTCTAGCACAGATACGCAGTATTTT. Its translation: CASSEVADSSTDTQYF.

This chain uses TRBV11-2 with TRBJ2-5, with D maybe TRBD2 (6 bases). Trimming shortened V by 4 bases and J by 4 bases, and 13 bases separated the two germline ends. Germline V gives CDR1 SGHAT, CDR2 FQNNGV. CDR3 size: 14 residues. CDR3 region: CASSSGGVGETQYF. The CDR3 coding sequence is TGTGCCAGCAGCTCGGGCGGGGTGGGAGAGACCCAGTACTTC.

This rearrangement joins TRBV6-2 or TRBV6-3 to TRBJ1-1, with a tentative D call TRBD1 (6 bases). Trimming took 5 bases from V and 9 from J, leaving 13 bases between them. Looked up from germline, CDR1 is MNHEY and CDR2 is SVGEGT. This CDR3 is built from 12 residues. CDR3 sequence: CASSRNRVQAFF. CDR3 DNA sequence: TGTGCCAGCAGTCGGAACAGGGTTCAAGCTTTCTTT.

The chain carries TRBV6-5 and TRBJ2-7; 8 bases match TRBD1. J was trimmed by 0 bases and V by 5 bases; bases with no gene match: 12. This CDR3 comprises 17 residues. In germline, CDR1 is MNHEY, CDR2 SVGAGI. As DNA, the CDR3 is TGTGCCAGCAGTCACAAACGCCCCGGACAGGGCTCCTACGAGCAGTACTTC. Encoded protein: CASSHKRPGQGSYEQYF.

CDR3 bases: TGTGCCAGCAGTGATCAGAACAGGGAGAACACTGAAGCTTTCTTT. Amino acids: CASSDQNRENTEAFF. The V gene is TRBV2, the J gene TRBJ1-1, with D perhaps TRBD1 (6 bases). The CDR3 is made up of 15 amino acids. Germline V gene sequence: CDR1 SNHLY, CDR2 FYNNEI. V was clipped by 3 bases and J by 1 base, with 12 bases between them. Looking up the rest from reference TRBV2 and TRBJ1-1 gives the full variable domain: EPEVTQTPSHQVTQMGQEVILRCVPISNHLYFYWYRQILGQKVEFLVSFYNNEISEKSEIFDDQFSVERPDGSNFTLKIRSTKLEDSAMYFCASSDQNRENTEAFFGQGTRLTVV.

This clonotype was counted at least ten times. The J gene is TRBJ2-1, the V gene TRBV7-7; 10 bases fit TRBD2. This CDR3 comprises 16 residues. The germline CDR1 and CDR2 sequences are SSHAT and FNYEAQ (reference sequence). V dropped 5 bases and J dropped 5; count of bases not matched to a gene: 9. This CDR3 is CASSRTPTSGNNEQFF. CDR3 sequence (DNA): TGTGCCAGCAGCCGGACACCCACTAGCGGGAACAATGAGCAGTTCTTC.

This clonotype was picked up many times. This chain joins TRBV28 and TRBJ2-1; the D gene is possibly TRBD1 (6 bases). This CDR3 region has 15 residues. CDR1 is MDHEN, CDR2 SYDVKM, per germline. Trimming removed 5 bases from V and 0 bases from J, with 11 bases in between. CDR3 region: CASSETGSSYNEQFF. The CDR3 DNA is TGTGCCAGCAGTGAAACAGGGAGCTCCTACAATGAGCAGTTCTTC.

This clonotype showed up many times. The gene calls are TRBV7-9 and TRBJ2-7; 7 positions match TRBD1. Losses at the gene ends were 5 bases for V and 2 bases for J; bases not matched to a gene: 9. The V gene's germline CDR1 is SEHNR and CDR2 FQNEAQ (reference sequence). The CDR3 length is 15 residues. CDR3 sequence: CASSEGLTGPYEQYF. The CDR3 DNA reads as TGTGCCAGCAGCGAGGGATTGACAGGGCCCTACGAGCAGTACTTC.

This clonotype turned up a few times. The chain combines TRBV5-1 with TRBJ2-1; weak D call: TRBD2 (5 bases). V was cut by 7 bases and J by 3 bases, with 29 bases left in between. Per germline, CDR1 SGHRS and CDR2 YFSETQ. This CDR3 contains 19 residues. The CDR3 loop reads CASRPWTGPGKLIYNEQFF. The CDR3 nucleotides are TGCGCCAGCCGCCCGTGGACTGGGCCCGGAAAACTGATCTACAATGAGCAGTTCTTC.

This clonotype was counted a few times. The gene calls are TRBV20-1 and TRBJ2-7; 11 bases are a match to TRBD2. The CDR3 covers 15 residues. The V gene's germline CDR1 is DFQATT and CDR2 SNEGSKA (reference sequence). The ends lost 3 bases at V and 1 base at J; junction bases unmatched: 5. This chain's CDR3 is CSASGTSGRSYEQYF. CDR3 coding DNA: TGCAGTGCTAGTGGAACTAGCGGGAGATCCTACGAGCAGTACTTC.

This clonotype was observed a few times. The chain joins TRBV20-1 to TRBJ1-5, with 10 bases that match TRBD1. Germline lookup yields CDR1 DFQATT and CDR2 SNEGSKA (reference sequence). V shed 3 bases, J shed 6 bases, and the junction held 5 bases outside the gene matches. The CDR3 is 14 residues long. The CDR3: CSASGTGVAQPQHF. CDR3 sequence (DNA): TGCAGTGCTAGCGGGACAGGGGTGGCTCAGCCCCAGCATTTT.

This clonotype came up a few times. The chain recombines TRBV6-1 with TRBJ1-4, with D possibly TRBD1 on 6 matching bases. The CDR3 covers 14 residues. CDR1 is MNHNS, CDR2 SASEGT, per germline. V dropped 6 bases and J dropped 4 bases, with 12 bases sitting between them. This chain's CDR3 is CASSLTGNNEKLFF. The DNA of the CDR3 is TGTGCCAGCAGCCTCACAGGGAATAATGAAAAACTGTTTTTT.

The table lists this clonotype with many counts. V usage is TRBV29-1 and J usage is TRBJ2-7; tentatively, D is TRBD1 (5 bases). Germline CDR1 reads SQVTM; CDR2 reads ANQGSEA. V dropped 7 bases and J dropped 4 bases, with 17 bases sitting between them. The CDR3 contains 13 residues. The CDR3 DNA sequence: TGCAGCGCCCGTCAGGGAATTGAGTACGAGCAGTACTTC. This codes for CSARQGIEYEQYF.

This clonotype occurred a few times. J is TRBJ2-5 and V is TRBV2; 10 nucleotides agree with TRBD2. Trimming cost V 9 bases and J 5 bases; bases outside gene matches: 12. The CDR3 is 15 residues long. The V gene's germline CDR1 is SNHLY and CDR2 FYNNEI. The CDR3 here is CARTLKTSGVETQYF. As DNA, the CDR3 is TGTGCCAGGACACTTAAAACTAGCGGGGTTGAGACCCAGTACTTC.

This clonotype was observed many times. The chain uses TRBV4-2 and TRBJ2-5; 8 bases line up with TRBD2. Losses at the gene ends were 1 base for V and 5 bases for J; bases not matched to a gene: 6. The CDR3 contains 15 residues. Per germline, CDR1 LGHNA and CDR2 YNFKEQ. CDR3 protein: CASSQAGGPKETQYF. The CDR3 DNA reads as TGTGCCAGCAGCCAAGCGGGAGGGCCGAAGGAGACCCAGTACTTC.

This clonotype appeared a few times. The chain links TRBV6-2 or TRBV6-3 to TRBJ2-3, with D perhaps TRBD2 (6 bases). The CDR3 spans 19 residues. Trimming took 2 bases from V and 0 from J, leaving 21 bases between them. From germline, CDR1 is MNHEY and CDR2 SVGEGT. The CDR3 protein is CASSYGDSTVEISTDTQYF. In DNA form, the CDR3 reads TGTGCCAGCAGTTACGGGGACTCCACCGTCGAAATTAGCACAGATACGCAGTATTTT.

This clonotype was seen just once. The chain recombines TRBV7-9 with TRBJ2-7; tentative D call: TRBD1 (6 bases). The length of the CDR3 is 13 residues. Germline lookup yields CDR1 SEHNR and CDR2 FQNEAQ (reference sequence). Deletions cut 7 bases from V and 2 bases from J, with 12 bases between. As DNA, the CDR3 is TGTGCCAGCACGAGACAGGATACCTACGAGCAGTACTTC. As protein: CASTRQDTYEQYF.

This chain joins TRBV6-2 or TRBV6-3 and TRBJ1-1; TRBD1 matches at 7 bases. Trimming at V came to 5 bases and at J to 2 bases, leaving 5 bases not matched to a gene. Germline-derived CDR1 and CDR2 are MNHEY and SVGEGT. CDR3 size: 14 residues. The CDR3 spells CASSIDRVNTEAFF. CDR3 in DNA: TGTGCCAGCAGTATTGACAGGGTCAACACTGAAGCTTTCTTT.

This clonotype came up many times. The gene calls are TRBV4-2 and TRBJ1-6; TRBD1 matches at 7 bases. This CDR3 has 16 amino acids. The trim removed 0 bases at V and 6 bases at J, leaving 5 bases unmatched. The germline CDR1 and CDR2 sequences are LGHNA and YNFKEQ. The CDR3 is CASSQEWTGVNSPLHF. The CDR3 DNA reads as TGTGCCAGCAGCCAAGAGTGGACAGGAGTTAATTCACCCCTCCACTTT.